Listed below are T cell receptor beta chains from one sample, sequenced in a study of OX40 agonist ivuxolimab in advanced cancers. Sequenced by immunoSEQ multiplex PCR; TCRdb stores in-frame clones only, minus some. The sample lists 55,000 to 70,000 clones, over 85% occurring once. The material was CD4+ or CD8+ T cells sorted from blood, obtained in a trial of the OX40 agonist ivuxolimab. The receptors stem from an adult with an advanced solid tumor such as melanoma, head and neck, liver or kidney cancer. The CDR3 runs from the conserved cysteine through the conserved F or W. D genes are given only for firm matches. Where a row states a size, it is once, few, many or the class of an expanded clone; other rows omit it.

abundance,len,j_gene,d_gene,v_gene,CDR3aa,CDR3nt
NA,16,TRBJ1-1,NA,TRBV5-1,CASSPGGGEVNTEAFF,TGCGCCAGCAGCCCTGGGGGGGGCGAAGTGAACACTGAAGCTTTCTTT
NA,16,TRBJ2-2,TRBD1,TRBV7-9,CASSTHRGQGAGELFF,TGTGCCAGCAGCACACACAGGGGGCAAGGAGCCGGGGAGCTGTTTTTT
NA,14,TRBJ1-6,TRBD1,TRBV5-4,CASSSQGVNSPLHF,TGTGCCAGCAGCTCGCAGGGGGTAAATTCACCCCTCCACTTT
NA,14,TRBJ2-5,NA,TRBV29-1,CSVEAPGQKETQYF,TGCAGCGTTGAAGCGCCAGGGCAAAAAGAGACCCAGTACTTC
NA,16,TRBJ2-3,TRBD2,TRBV7-7,CASSPGLAGSTDTQYF,TGTGCCAGCAGCCCGGGACTAGCGGGAAGCACAGATACGCAGTATTTT
once,14,TRBJ2-5,TRBD1,TRBV29-1,CSVTGDRGRKTQYF,TGCAGCGTTACCGGGGACAGGGGTAGGAAGACCCAGTACTTC
NA,11,TRBJ2-2,NA,TRBV30,CAWSSIGELFF,TGTGCCTGGAGTTCAATCGGGGAGCTGTTTTTT
NA,14,TRBJ1-4,NA,TRBV2,CASSEQGANEKLFF,TGTGCCAGCAGTGAACAGGGAGCTAATGAAAAACTGTTTTTT
NA,15,TRBJ2-7,TRBD1,TRBV18,CAGSAGTGNLGEQYF,TGTGCCGGCTCAGCCGGGACAGGGAATCTCGGCGAGCAGTACTTC
NA,16,TRBJ2-6,NA,TRBV5-4,CASSPGRSSGANVLTF,TGTGCCAGCAGCCCGGGACGGAGCTCTGGGGCCAACGTCCTGACTTTC
few,13,TRBJ1-6,TRBD1,TRBV10-2,CASSTGWNSPLHF,TGCGCCAGTTCGACAGGGTGGAATTCACCCCTCCACTTT
NA,19,TRBJ2-2,TRBD2,TRBV4-1,CASSQVSGGAGANTGELFF,TGCGCCAGCAGCCAAGTTAGCGGGGGGGCCGGGGCGAACACCGGGGAGCTGTTTTTT
NA,15,TRBJ2-1,TRBD2,TRBV18,CASSAGLATANEQFF,TGTGCCAGCTCAGCCGGACTAGCAACCGCTAATGAGCAGTTCTTC
NA,17,TRBJ1-3,NA,TRBV11-2,CASSLQGQTYSGNTIYF,TGTGCCAGCAGCTTACAAGGACAGACCTACTCTGGAAACACCATATATTTT
NA,15,TRBJ2-3,NA,TRBV5-1,CASSLKGVGTDTQYF,TGCGCCAGCAGCTTGAAAGGGGTGGGTACAGATACGCAGTATTTT
NA,15,TRBJ2-5,TRBD2,TRBV6-1,CASSEEGSGRETQYF,TGTGCCAGCAGTGAAGAGGGTAGCGGGAGAGAGACCCAGTACTTC
NA,16,TRBJ2-2,NA,TRBV5-1,CASSLGGGTVAGELFF,TGCGCCAGCAGCTTGGGAGGGGGAACCGTGGCCGGGGAGCTGTTTTTT
NA,14,TRBJ1-2,NA,TRBV5-1,CASSLGQGGYGYTF,TGCGCCAGCAGCTTGGGGCAGGGTGGCTATGGCTACACCTTC
NA,13,TRBJ1-2,TRBD1,TRBV5-1,CASSGLQGYGYTF,TGCGCCAGCAGCGGCTTACAGGGGTATGGCTACACCTTC
NA,12,TRBJ1-1,TRBD1,TRBV10-3,CATVDRGPEAFF,TGTGCCACCGTAGACAGGGGCCCTGAAGCTTTCTTT
NA,13,TRBJ1-1,TRBD1,TRBV10-3,CAIRQGENTEAFF,TGTGCCATACGACAGGGGGAGAACACTGAAGCTTTCTTT
NA,18,TRBJ2-1,TRBD2,TRBV11-1,CASSLSFGGTSSYNEQFF,TGTGCCAGCAGCTTAAGTTTCGGGGGGACCAGCTCCTACAATGAGCAGTTCTTC
NA,12,TRBJ1-2,NA,TRBV21-1,CATMTDNYGYTF,TGTGCCACCATGACCGACAACTATGGCTACACCTTC
few,15,TRBJ1-6,NA,TRBV19,CASSTVTGTNSPLHF,TGTGCCAGTAGTACGGTCACAGGCACTAATTCACCCCTCCACTTT